This TCR beta chain comes out of a study of OX40 agonist ivuxolimab in advanced cancers. Study-level background: Partial responses were achieved by three patients, of whom one had hepatocellular carcinoma and two had cutaneous melanoma.

The method was immunoSEQ multiplex PCR; TCRdb's version includes in-frame clones alone and lacks a portion of them. The table lists roughly 34,000 clones, around nine tenths of them singletons. Study results and caveats: Patients with a partial response at 0.1-3.0 mg/kg had among the lowest clonal expansion. The study observed clonal expansion of CD4+ and CD8+ blood T cells by week 6 at 0.1 to 3.0 mg/kg.

This clone came up once. Its specificity is not known. Trimming removed 6 bases from V and 3 bases from J; junction bases left unmatched: 11. CDR3 length equals 17 residues. The germline V gene encodes CDR1 ENHRY and CDR2 SYGVKD. Sequences were derived from CD4+ or CD8+ T cells sorted from blood, sampled in a trial of the OX40 agonist ivuxolimab. This sequence originates from an adult with an advanced solid tumor such as melanoma, head and neck, liver or kidney cancer. This rearrangement joins TRBV10-3 to TRBJ2-3, with 11 bases aligning to TRBD1. The CDR3 coding sequence is TGTGCCATCAGCTCTACCGCCGGGACAGGGGGGACAGATACGCAGTATTTT. Its protein product is CAISSTAGTGGTDTQYF.